Given below is one T cell receptor (beta chain) in context. Its antigen is still unknown. Just one base apart from a much larger clone, this may be a read error. These data originate in a study of T-cell reconstitution after alpha-beta-depleted transplantation in children. Study observations and caveats: Reportedly, alpha-beta T cells present about two months post-transplant originated from several hundred expanded clones of graft origin. Among T cells one year after transplant, newly produced cells accounted for most counts and diversity. Surviving recipient T cells and intrathymic progenitors accounted for some patients' high TCRbeta diversity at day 60.

Unique molecular identifiers were used to barcode this TCRbeta library. In TCRdb, the PCR reads were re-called with MiXCR into one record per CDR3 protein. The data hold fewer than 700,000 distinct CDR3 sequences, with 10% to 15% observed a single time. V shed 5 bases and J 6 bases; nucleotides not matched to a gene: 15. There are 17 residues in the CDR3. Germline V gene lookup returns CDR1 MDHEN and CDR2 SYDVKM. V gene TRBV28 combines with J gene TRBJ2-5; TRBD2 aligns across 10 bases. This TCR came from a male patient under 18 who had a stem cell transplant for acute myeloid leukemia, so the T cells may come from the graft donor. The input for sequencing was PBMCs, mostly from graft donor cells, taken 360 days after TCRalphabeta/CD19-depleted stem cell transplant. The CDR3 protein is CASSPVLLAGARQTQYF. CDR3 nucleotides: TGTGCCAGCAGTCCAGTCCTTCTAGCGGGAGCGCGACAGACCCAGTACTTC.